This T cell receptor beta chain was obtained from a study of shared clonotypes between healthy human individuals. Findings and limits, study-wide: Naive CD4 clonotypes overlapped across a handful of donors at around 4.7%. Among non-shared clonotypes, generation probabilities were lower than among those shared by all four donors.

Of note for this clone: What it binds is unknown.

Germline trimming cut 5 bases from V and 3 bases from J; bases unmatched to any gene: 3. The length of the CDR3 is 13 residues. Germline V gene lookup returns CDR1 MNHNY and CDR2 SVGAGI (reference sequence). HIV-negative, healthy adults without recent acute infections or vaccinations were the donors. Negatively enriched CD4+ T cells were divided by CD45RA into naive and memory. Produced via immunoSEQ multiplex PCR; TCRdb's table is partial and in-frame only. The sample holds some 2.1 million clones, 90% to 95% seen once. Sequenced: naive CD4+ T cells sorted from blood. Subset defined: CD45RA+ positively selected. The TCR comes from a man aged 18 to 30 in good health. The V gene is TRBV6-6, the J gene TRBJ2-5; 7 bases match TRBD2. CDR3 residues: CASSPSGEETQYF. In nucleotides, the CDR3 is TGTGCCAGCAGTCCAAGCGGGGAAGAGACCCAGTACTTC.